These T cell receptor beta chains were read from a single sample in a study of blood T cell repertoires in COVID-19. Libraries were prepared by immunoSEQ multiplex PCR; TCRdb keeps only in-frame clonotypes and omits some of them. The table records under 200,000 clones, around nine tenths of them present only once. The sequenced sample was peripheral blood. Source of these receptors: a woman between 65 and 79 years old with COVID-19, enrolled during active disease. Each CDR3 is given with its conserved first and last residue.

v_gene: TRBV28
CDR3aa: CASSYVNGANVLTF

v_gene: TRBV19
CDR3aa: CASRRGLVSSGNTIYF

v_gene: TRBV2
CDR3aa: CASTLQGMSLYSNQPQHF

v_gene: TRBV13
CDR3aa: CATGTGIMNTEAFF

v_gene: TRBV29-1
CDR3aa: CSVGNRLAGEETQYF

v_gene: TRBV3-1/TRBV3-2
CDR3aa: CASSHLGAGRRTGNTIYF

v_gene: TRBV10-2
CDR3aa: CATALDRDGNTIYF

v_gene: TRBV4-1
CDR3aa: CASSKEAGGRHTGELFF

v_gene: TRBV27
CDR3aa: CASSPQGYSNEKLFF

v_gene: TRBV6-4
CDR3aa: CASRTGTVNTEAFF

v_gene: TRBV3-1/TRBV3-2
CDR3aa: CASSQTGTDTQYF

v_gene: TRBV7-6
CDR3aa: CASSATTGTKVNTEAFF

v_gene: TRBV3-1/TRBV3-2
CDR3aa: CASSPVLNSPLHF

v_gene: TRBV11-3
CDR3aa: CASSPVTGTGVFEREKLFF

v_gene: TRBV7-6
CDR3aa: CASSLGRQGTDTQYF

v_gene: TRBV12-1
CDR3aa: CASSRPTRSPPYEQYF

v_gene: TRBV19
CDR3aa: CASSAQGTFYGYTF

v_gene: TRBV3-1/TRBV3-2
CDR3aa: CASSSWDRGYGNTIYF

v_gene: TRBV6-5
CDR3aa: CASSSEPPDSEAFF

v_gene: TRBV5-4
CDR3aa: CASSLRTPTGELFF

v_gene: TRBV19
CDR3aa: CASRVRGGYNEQFF

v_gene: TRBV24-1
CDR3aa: CATSDRGRMGRSYNEQFF

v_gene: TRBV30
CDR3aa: CAWSFGSNEKLFF

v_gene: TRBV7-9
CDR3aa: CASSSGQGVGNTIYF

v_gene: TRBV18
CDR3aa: CASSPNPRGSSYNEQFF

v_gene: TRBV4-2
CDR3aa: CASSRERGGSYNEQFF

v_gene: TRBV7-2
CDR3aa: CASSLRTGLGFNEQFF

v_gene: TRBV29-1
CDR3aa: CSVAGTGGGTEAFF

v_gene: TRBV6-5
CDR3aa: CASIGPGGNTEAFF

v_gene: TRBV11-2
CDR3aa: CASSLDGSSGYTF

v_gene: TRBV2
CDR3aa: CATGEYTGELFF

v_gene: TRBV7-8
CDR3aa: CASSLEVGEEYF

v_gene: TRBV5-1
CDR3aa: CASSLAASGGADTQYF

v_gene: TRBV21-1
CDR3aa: CASSKALLKDRGRDEQFF

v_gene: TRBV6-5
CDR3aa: CASTLGGYNQPQHF

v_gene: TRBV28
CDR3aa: CATAGGYGYTF

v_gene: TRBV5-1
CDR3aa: CASSLEPAAEQFF

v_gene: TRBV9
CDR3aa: CASARGAYNEQFF

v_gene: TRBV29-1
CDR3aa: CSVDGQGVWDEQFF

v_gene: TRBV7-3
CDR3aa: CASSLDRGDLSEQFF

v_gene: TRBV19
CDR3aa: CASSLSAGINEQYF